One sample yielded the 13 T cell receptor beta chains listed below, sequenced in a study of blood T cells in healthy people across ages. The second PCR ran about 6 to 12 cycles with a sample-barcoded 5' primer and J-beta primers. TCRdb re-called the 5' RACE reads through MiXCR, storing one row per CDR3 protein. Here the sample spans some 1,800,000 distinct CDR3 sequences, approximately 40% being singletons. The sequenced sample consisted of blood. The receptor source for this set is a human donor in good health.

In its sample, this clonotype was seen a few times. This sequence joins TRBV6-2 or TRBV6-3 and TRBJ1-5; D is ambiguous. The V and J ends lost 2 bases and 0 bases respectively, with 11 bases between them. From germline, CDR1 is MNHEY and CDR2 SVGEGT. The CDR3 covers 16 residues. The CDR3: CASSYKVGDSNQPQHF. The CDR3 region has the DNA TGTGCCAGCAGTTACAAGGTGGGAGATAGCAATCAGCCCCAGCATTTT.

In regard to this clonotype: At one of its ends the junction is not consistent with the germline gene, which may arise from a read error. V usage is TRBV6-5 and J usage is TRBJ2-7; D perhaps matches TRBD2 (8 bases). The CDR3 length is 15 residues. Germline assignment: CDR1 MNHEY and CDR2 SVGAGI. The CDR3 reads CANSPGGDSPYEQYF. The CDR3 DNA reads as TGTGCCAACAGTCCCGGGGGGGACAGCCCTTACGAGCAGTACTTC.

A few counts support this clonotype. The chain carries TRBV29-1 and TRBJ2-7, with 12 nucleotides matching TRBD2. The CDR3 is 15 amino acids. Trimming at V came to 2 bases and at J to 5 bases, leaving 7 bases not matched to a gene. From germline, CDR1 is SQVTM and CDR2 ANQGSEA. CDR3 in DNA: TGCAGCGTTGAATCTGGACTAGCGGGGTCCGACGAGCAGTACTTC. It is translated as CSVESGLAGSDEQYF.

CDR3 sequence reads: CASSTLGSYNEQFF. The CDR3 region has the DNA TGTGCCAGCAGCACGCTAGGCTCCTACAATGAGCAGTTCTTC. The rearrangement links TRBV5-5 to TRBJ2-1; no reliable D call. This CDR3 is built from 14 residues. Germline V CDR1 and CDR2: SGHKS, YYEKEE (reference sequence). V lost 4 bases and J lost 0, with 8 bases in between.

This clonotype was seen more than once but under ten times. Compared with germline, one end of the junction differs, possibly owing to a read error. The V call is TRBV4-3, the J call TRBJ1-3; D is uncertain. CDR3 length: 15 amino acids. The germline V gene has CDR1 LGHNA and CDR2 YSLEER. The CDR3 sequence: CASSQDRYSGNTIYF. The DNA of the CDR3 is TGTGCCAGCAGTCAAGACCGCTACTCTGGAAACACCATATATTTT.

This clonotype was seen a handful of times. J is TRBJ2-5 and V is TRBV29-1, with D perhaps assigned TRBD1 or TRBD2 (5 bases each). V was shortened by 8 bases and J by 5 bases, with 18 bases between the two germline ends. The germline CDR1 and CDR2 sequences are SQVTM and ANQGSEA. The CDR3 runs 13 residues. This chain's CDR3 is CSYRDPNRETQYF. DNA of the CDR3: TGCAGCTACCGGGACCCAAATAGGGAGACCCAGTACTTC.

The chain recombines TRBV19 with TRBJ2-2; 7 nucleotides line up with TRBD1. Germline trimming cut 4 bases from V and 3 bases from J; bases unmatched to any gene: 8. Germline-derived CDR1 and CDR2 are LNHDA and SQIVND (reference sequence). This CDR3 is 16 amino acids long. The DNA for the CDR3 is TGTGCCAGTAGTACCCAGACAGGGCGACACACCGGGGAGCTGTTTTTT. This encodes CASSTQTGRHTGELFF.

This clonotype has only a few counts. The chain combines TRBV7-2 with TRBJ2-7; 12 bases agree with TRBD2. The CDR3 length is 16 residues. CDR1 is SGHTA and CDR2 is FQGNSA in the germline V gene. Trimming cost V 5 bases and J 1 base; bases outside gene matches: 6. CDR3 DNA: TGTGCCAGCAGCCCTAGCGGGGGGGCCTCATCCTACGAGCAGTACTTC. This encodes CASSPSGGASSYEQYF. Full variable domain (remainder filled in from reference TRBV7-2 and TRBJ2-7): GAGVSQSPSNKVTEKGKDVELRCDPISGHTALYWYRQSLGQGLEFLIYFQGNSAPDKSGLPSDRFSAERTGGSVSTLTIQRTQQEDSAVYLCASSPSGGASSYEQYFGPGTRLTVT.

The rearrangement links TRBV29-1 to TRBJ2-1; 7 bases match TRBD2. This CDR3 is built from 13 residues. Per the germline V gene, CDR1 is SQVTM and CDR2 is ANQGSEA. The J segment lost 7 bases and the V segment lost 7 bases, leaving 10 bases of the junction unmatched. CDR3 in amino acids: CSAGRAGVNEQFF. CDR3 sequence (DNA): TGCAGCGCAGGCCGGGCGGGGGTTAATGAGCAGTTCTTC.

The chain has TRBV6-1 and TRBJ2-1; D perhaps matches TRBD1 (6 bases). CDR3 length equals 16 residues. The germline gives CDR1 MNHNS, CDR2 SASEGT. Trimming shortened V by 4 bases and J by 0 bases, and 13 bases separated the two germline ends. The CDR3 protein is CASSGPGHSSYNEQFF. The CDR3 DNA sequence: TGTGCCAGCAGTGGGCCGGGACACAGCTCCTACAATGAGCAGTTCTTC.

This clonotype showed up just a few times. The rearrangement uses TRBV7-9 and TRBJ1-2; no reliable D call. CDR3 length: 14 residues. Deletions cut 6 bases from V and 3 bases from J, with 14 bases between. CDR1 is SEHNR, CDR2 FQNEAQ, per germline (reference sequence). CDR3: CASSSMGRDYGYTF. In nucleotides, the CDR3 is TGTGCCAGCAGTTCAATGGGGAGAGACTATGGCTACACCTTC.

This clonotype came up many times. The chain has TRBV12-3 or TRBV12-4 and TRBJ1-2; no firm D call. The CDR3 contains 13 residues. Between the trimmed V and J ends, which lost 5 bases and 0 bases, there was a span of 7 bases. The CDR3 nucleotides are TGTGCCAGCAGTAGGGCCGCTAACTATGGCTACACCTTC. Translation: CASSRAANYGYTF.

Comment on this clonotype: This sequence may be a read error, since a much larger clone differs from it by one base. The genes are TRBV5-6 and TRBJ2-4; 8 bases are shared with TRBD1. Judging by the DNA end, TRBJ2-7 fits better; the J call may be wrong. Germline CDR1 SGHDT, CDR2 YYEEEE. This CDR3 contains 15 residues. CDR3 in amino acids: CASSPGRQGSCEQYF. DNA of the CDR3: TGTGCCAGCAGCCCGGGGAGACAGGGGTCCTGCGAGCAGTACTTC.